This is a list of T cell receptor beta chains from one sample in a study of T cells in Graves' hyperthyroidism and ophthalmopathy. Each CDR3 protein gets one entry after TCRdb re-called the multiplex PCR reads with MiXCR. The table records 500,000 to 650,000 distinct CDR3 sequences, 46% of them present only once. Sequenced input: peripheral blood or thyroid tissue (not recorded which). Every receptor here comes from an adult woman with Graves' disease, either hyperthyroidism or ophthalmopathy (not recorded which). The CDR3 runs from the conserved cysteine through the conserved F or W. D genes are given only for firm matches. Clone size, where shown, is once, few, many, or a class for clones that have expanded.

>-|-|TRBV7-2|TRBJ1-1
CASSLGPQLADTEAFF
TGTGCCAGCAGCTTAGGCCCGCAGTTGGCGGACACTGAAGCTTTCTTT
>many|TRBD1|TRBV29-1|TRBJ2-7
CSVAGTGAPYEQYF
TGCAGCGTCGCCGGGACAGGAGCGCCCTACGAGCAGTACTTC
>-|-|TRBV29-1|TRBJ2-3
CSSLAADTQYF
TGCAGCTCATTAGCGGCGGATACGCAGTATTTT
>many|TRBD1|TRBV11-2|TRBJ2-5
CASSLRTGGWETQYF
TGTGCCAGCAGCTTAAGGACAGGGGGCTGGGAGACCCAGTACTTC
>few|-|TRBV30|TRBJ1-1
CAWIQGIGEAFF
TGTGCCTGGATTCAGGGGATCGGTGAAGCTTTCTTT
>few|-|TRBV6-5|TRBJ2-5
CASSPTGTTETQYF
TGTGCCAGCTCACCAACAGGGACGACGGAGACCCAGTACTTC
>few|TRBD1|TRBV6-5|TRBJ1-1
CASNPTGGSTEAFF
TGTGCCAGCAATCCCACAGGGGGTTCGACTGAAGCTTTCTTT
>many|-|TRBV19|TRBJ2-6
CASTLGSSGANVLTF
TGTGCCAGTACCCTAGGCTCCTCTGGGGCCAACGTCCTGACTTTC
>-|-|TRBV7-2|TRBJ2-2
CASSPRRATNSGELFF
TGTGCCAGCAGCCCACGCCGGGCTACCAATTCTGGGGAGCTGTTTTTT
>-|-|TRBV28|TRBJ1-1
CASSPTPGISDTEAFF
TGTGCCAGCAGTCCCACCCCAGGGATTAGCGACACTGAAGCTTTCTTT
>-|-|TRBV7-9|TRBJ1-6
CASSANRNSPLHF
TGTGCCAGCAGCGCCAACCGGAATTCACCCCTCCACTTT
>-|-|TRBV29-1|TRBJ2-7
CSVGPPEGQLREQYF
TGCAGCGTTGGGCCCCCTGAAGGGCAGCTGCGGGAGCAGTACTTC
>few|-|TRBV7-8|TRBJ2-7
CASSLTQRYEQYF
TGTGCCAGCAGCTTAACGCAGCGGTACGAGCAGTACTTC
>many|TRBD1|TRBV11-2|TRBJ1-5
CASSLSQGVQPQHF
TGTGCCAGCAGCTTATCCCAGGGGGTTCAGCCCCAGCATTTT
>once|-|TRBV28|TRBJ2-7
CASSPRRTRVYEQYF
TGTGCCAGCAGCCCACGGAGGACACGCGTTTACGAGCAGTACTTC
>-|TRBD1|TRBV15|TRBJ2-5
CATSRDARGLLETQYF
TGTGCCACCAGCAGAGATGCCAGGGGGCTGCTAGAGACCCAGTACTTC
>-|-|TRBV5-6|TRBJ1-6
CASSFRGFATLHF
TGTGCCAGCAGCTTTCGAGGTTTCGCGACCCTCCACTTT
>many|-|TRBV5-4|TRBJ1-5
CASSQDSQPQHF
TGTGCCAGCAGCCAGGACAGTCAGCCCCAGCATTTT
>many|TRBD1|TRBV20-1|TRBJ1-5
CSTRGDRGQQPQHF
TGCAGTACAAGGGGGGACAGAGGTCAACAGCCCCAGCATTTT
>-|-|TRBV2|TRBJ2-1
CASSEGGSSYNEQFF
TGTGCCAGCAGTGAAGGTGGTAGCTCCTACAATGAGCAGTTCTTC
>-|-|TRBV20-1|TRBJ1-2
CSAKGRLRDTSGDDGYTF
TGCAGTGCTAAGGGCCGTCTTAGGGACACTTCCGGGGACGATGGCTACACCTTC
>-|TRBD2|TRBV7-8|TRBJ2-7
CASSPGTSRGEQYF
TGTGCCAGCAGCCCGGGGACTAGCAGGGGCGAGCAGTACTTC
>-|-|TRBV27|TRBJ1-4
CASSLWQGNEKLFF
TGTGCCAGCAGTTTATGGCAGGGTAATGAAAAACTGTTTTTT
>-|TRBD1|TRBV29-1|TRBJ2-5
CSVDQWDREGETQYF
TGCAGCGTTGACCAATGGGACAGGGAGGGGGAGACCCAGTACTTC
>few|TRBD1|TRBV9|TRBJ1-5
CASSKGQQQETQHF
TGTGCCAGCAGCAAGGGACAGCAACAAGAGACCCAGCATTTT
>few|TRBD1|TRBV29-1|TRBJ2-7
CSARTGGGAQYF
TGCAGCGCCCGGACAGGGGGTGGCGCGCAGTACTTC
>-|-|TRBV29-1|TRBJ1-3
CSVEAGKPYSGNTIYF
TGCAGCGTTGAAGCCGGAAAGCCGTACTCTGGAAACACCATATATTTT
>many|-|TRBV10-3|TRBJ1-1
CAIRPGQGHTEAFF
TGTGCCATCAGGCCGGGACAAGGGCACACTGAAGCTTTCTTT
>-|TRBD2|TRBV7-2|TRBJ2-2
CASSQEWFQREYTGELFF
TGCGCCAGCAGCCAAGAATGGTTCCAGCGGGAGTATACCGGGGAGCTGTTTTTT
>many|-|TRBV20-1|TRBJ2-7
CSAPNHPDISEQYF
TGCAGTGCTCCGAACCACCCGGACATTAGCGAGCAGTACTTC
>many|-|TRBV5-1|TRBJ1-1
CASSLEGDNTEAFF
TGCGCCAGCAGCTTGGAAGGGGACAACACTGAAGCTTTCTTT
>-|-|TRBV25-1|TRBJ1-2
CASRAQDNYGYTF
TGCGCCAGCAGGGCCCAGGACAACTATGGCTACACCTTC
>-|TRBD1|TRBV10-3|TRBJ1-2
CGRLTTGGLELCYGYTF
TGTGGCCGGCTTACCACAGGGGGCCTTGAGCTTTGCTATGGCTACACCTTC
>-|-|TRBV9|TRBJ1-1
CASSIKHSNTEAFF
TGTGCCAGCAGCATAAAACACTCGAACACTGAAGCTTTCTTT
>-|-|TRBV7-9|TRBJ1-1
CASSEVGQNTEAFF
TGTGCCAGCAGTGAAGTGGGGCAGAACACTGAAGCTTTCTTT
>-|-|TRBV7-2|TRBJ2-6
CASSQQGSGANVLTF
TGTGCCAGTAGTCAACAGGGCTCTGGGGCCAACGTCCTGACTTTC
>-|-|TRBV7-7|TRBJ2-7
CASSFSESSYEQYF
TGTGCCAGCAGCTTCTCGGAGAGCTCCTACGAGCAGTACTTC
>-|TRBD1|TRBV15|TRBJ1-5
CATSRDLGQGSQPQHF
TGTGCCACCAGCAGAGATCTAGGACAGGGAAGTCAGCCCCAGCATTTT
>-|-|TRBV7-3|TRBJ2-7
CASRTGTYVSYKQYF
TGTGCCAGCAGGACCGGGACATATGTCTCCTACAAGCAGTACTTC
>-|-|TRBV11-1|TRBJ2-2
CASSFPTSSGELFF
TGTGCCAGCAGCTTCCCTACTAGCTCCGGGGAGCTGTTTTTT
>many|TRBD1|TRBV15|TRBJ1-2
CATSFITGTGGDGYTF
TGTGCCACCAGCTTTATTACCGGGACAGGGGGCGATGGCTACACCTTC
>few|-|TRBV15|TRBJ2-5
CATSREGLARETQYF
TGTGCCACCAGCAGAGAGGGATTAGCCCGAGAGACCCAGTACTTC
>-|-|TRBV19|TRBJ1-3
CASRPSGIGNTIYF
TGTGCCAGTAGGCCTAGCGGGATCGGAAACACCATATATTTT
>few|TRBD1|TRBV7-2|TRBJ1-5
CASSPGGTGSVQPQHF
TGTGCCAGCAGCCCAGGCGGGACAGGAAGTGTACAGCCCCAGCATTTT
>-|-|TRBV12-3/TRBV12-4|TRBJ1-6
CASSLSLGGSPLHF
TGTGCCAGCAGTTTGTCCCTCGGGGGTTCACCCCTCCACTTT
>few|-|TRBV24-1|TRBJ2-2
CATSDVTAANTGELFF
TGTGCCACCAGTGATGTCACAGCAGCGAACACCGGGGAGCTGTTTTTT
>-|-|TRBV12-3/TRBV12-4|TRBJ1-5
CASGLAYNQPQHF
TGTGCTAGTGGTTTAGCGTACAATCAGCCCCAGCATTTT